This T cell receptor (beta chain) was sequenced during a study of blood T cell repertoires in COVID-19. Overall study context: Acute and convalescent COVID-19 specimens originated in the United States, Italy and Spain. PBMCs, B-cell-depleted T cells, or T cells were the source of the cDNA or gDNA that made up the material.

There are 13 residues in the CDR3. Trimming took off 0 bases at V and 7 bases at J, with 10 bases between the two ends. Germline lookup yields CDR1 SGHTS and CDR2 YDEGEE. In the source study's methods: Estimation of nucleated cell counts was performed using reference gene primer amplification. The protocol was immunoSEQ multiplex PCR, while the TCRdb copy is restricted to in-frame clones and leaves out a portion. That table gives V, J and clone size, and the DNA gave D and trimming. The sample has fewer than 300,000 clones, approximately 85% seen once. Researchers sorted participants into cohorts using their self-reported clinical history.

The chain recombines TRBV5-8 with TRBJ1-1, with a possible D match to TRBD1 (6 bases). The receptor's source is a woman in her 30s who had recovered from COVID-19. Sequenced sample: PBMCs or T cells enriched from blood (not recorded which). CDR3 sequence (DNA): TGTGCCAGCAGCTTGGGGGGGCGTGTTGAAGCTTTCTTT. Its protein is CASSLGGRVEAFF.